This TCR beta chain was identified during a study of memory CD4+ T cells and cytomegalovirus serostatus. Findings and caveats of the study: About 40% of the roughly 160 known CMV-associated TCRbeta sequences appeared in CD4+ memory. Suggested: most of the CMV-linked TCR signature lies in CD4+ memory cells.

The sort gate was single viable CD3+CD4+CD8-CD45RO+ cells for memory CD4+ T cells. Serum IgG to CMV pp150, pp28, p38 and p52 defined serostatus. About this clone itself: Its antigen is unknown.

V lost 2 bases, J lost 4 bases, and 8 bases lay in between. Germline CDR1 is WSHSY and CDR2 is SAAADI. This CDR3 spans 13 amino acids. Authors' processing steps: Out-of-frame sequences were removed, leaving a few million distinct TCRbeta sequences. TCRdb keeps only in-frame clones here, not all; method: immunoSEQ multiplex PCR. Clonal size and the V and J genes are those of that table, whereas D and trimming came from the DNA. The table shows 55,000 or so clones, with around 88% occurring only once. Sequencing was performed on memory CD4+ T cells from blood. This clonotype was sampled from an adult in good health and CMV-seropositive. The chain combines TRBV10-2 with TRBJ2-5; a weak D match, TRBD1 (6 bases). CDR3 in amino acids: CASSEHRAETQYF. The CDR3 DNA reads TGCGCCAGCAGTGAGCACAGGGCAGAGACCCAGTACTTC.